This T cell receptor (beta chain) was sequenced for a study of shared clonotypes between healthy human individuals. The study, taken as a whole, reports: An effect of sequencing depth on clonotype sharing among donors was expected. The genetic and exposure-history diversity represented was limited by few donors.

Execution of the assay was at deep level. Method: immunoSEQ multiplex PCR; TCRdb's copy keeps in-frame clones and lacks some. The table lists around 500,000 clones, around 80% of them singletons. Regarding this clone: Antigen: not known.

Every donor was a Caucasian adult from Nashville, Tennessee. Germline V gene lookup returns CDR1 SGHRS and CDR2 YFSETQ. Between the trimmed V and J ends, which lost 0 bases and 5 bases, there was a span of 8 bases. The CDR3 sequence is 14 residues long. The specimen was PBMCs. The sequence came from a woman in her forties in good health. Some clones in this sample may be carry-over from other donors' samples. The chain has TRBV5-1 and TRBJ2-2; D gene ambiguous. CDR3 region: CASSLVSGTGELFF. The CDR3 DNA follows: TGCGCCAGCAGCTTGGTCTCAGGTACCGGGGAGCTGTTTTTT.